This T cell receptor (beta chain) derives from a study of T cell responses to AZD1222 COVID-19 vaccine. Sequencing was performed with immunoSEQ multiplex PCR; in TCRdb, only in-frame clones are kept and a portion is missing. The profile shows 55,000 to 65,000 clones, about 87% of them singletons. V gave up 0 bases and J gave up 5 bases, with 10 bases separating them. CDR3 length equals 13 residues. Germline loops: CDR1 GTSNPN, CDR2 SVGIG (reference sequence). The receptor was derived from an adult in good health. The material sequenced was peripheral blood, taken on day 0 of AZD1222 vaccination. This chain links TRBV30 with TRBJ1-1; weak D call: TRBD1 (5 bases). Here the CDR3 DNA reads TGTGCCTGGAGTGTCAGGGAGCGGACTGAAGCTTTCTTT. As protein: CAWSVRERTEAFF.